Shown below are 23 T cell receptor beta chains from a single sample sequenced in a study of shared clonotypes between healthy human individuals (dated by TCRdb to the early 2020s). For the CD8 naive samples, CD45RO-negative cells were positively selected for CCR7, yielding a CD45RA+CCR7+ population from which TemRA cells were excluded. Receptor libraries were prepared by the immunoSEQ multiplex PCR assay. Here the immuneACCESS table is served through TCRdb, limited to in-frame sequences with V and J called. Missing clones are a known gap in these copies; in checked studies unresolved V genes cover under half, and the rest lacks a known reason. The table for this sample lists around 2,000,000 clones; about 95% of them were counted only once. 1.2% of the sample lies in the top ten. What was sequenced was naive CD8+ T cells sorted from blood. Interpreted using the paper, the cell subset or site label stands for: CD45RA+CCR7+. The receptors here all came from a man between 18 and 29 years old in good health.

V and J are TRBV27 and TRBJ2-3; D possibly uses TRBD1 or TRBD2 (5 bases each). The CDR3 has 15 amino acids. Trimming pared 8 bases from V and 4 bases from J, leaving 19 bases between. Germline V gene data show CDR1 as MNHEY and CDR2 as SMNVEV (reference sequence). The CDR3 region has the DNA TGTGCCAGCTCCTTTGGGGGAGCCCTACCAGATACGCAGTATTTT. Translating it yields CASSFGGALPDTQYF.

Concerning this clone itself: Other DNA sequences in this specimen translate into the identical CDR3. This sequence joins TRBV5-1 and TRBJ2-7; 9 bases are a match to TRBD2. V was pared by 0 bases and J by 1 base, with 2 bases of the junction left unmatched. There are 15 residues in the CDR3. CDR1 and CDR2 (germline): SGHRS, YFSETQ. CDR3 loop: CASSLELAGSYEQYF. Written as DNA, the CDR3 is TGCGCCAGCAGCTTGGAGCTAGCGGGGTCCTACGAGCAGTACTTC.

V is TRBV10-2 and J is TRBJ2-7, with D hard to call. V was shortened by 0 bases and J by 3 bases, with 6 bases between the two germline ends. This CDR3 is built from 13 residues. Germline lookup yields CDR1 WSHSY and CDR2 SAAADI. CDR3 region: CASSESAHYEQYF. Written as DNA, the CDR3 is TGCGCCAGCAGTGAGTCGGCTCACTACGAGCAGTACTTC.

The V and J genes are TRBV7-2 and TRBJ2-7, with D unresolved. Trimming took off 5 bases at V and 1 base at J, with 15 bases between the two ends. There are 15 residues in the CDR3. From germline, CDR1 is SGHTA and CDR2 FQGNSA. CDR3 sequence: CASSPGLLLSYEQYF. The CDR3, as DNA: TGTGCCAGCAGCCCGGGCCTCCTGTTATCCTACGAGCAGTACTTC.

This chain joins TRBV6-5 and TRBJ2-7; D is undetermined. The ends were cut back, 4 bases at V and 1 base at J, with 8 bases in the middle. Germline V gene data show CDR1 as MNHEY and CDR2 as SVGAGI. This CDR3 has 13 residues. The CDR3 spells CASSSTESYEQYF. As DNA, the CDR3 is TGTGCCAGCAGTTCAACGGAATCCTACGAGCAGTACTTC.

The rearrangement uses TRBV4-1 and TRBJ2-3; D not resolved. This CDR3 contains 14 residues. The germline CDR1 and CDR2 sequences are MGHRA and YSYEKL. V shed 4 bases and J shed 2 bases, with 10 bases lying between them. The CDR3 coding sequence is TGCGCCAGCAGCCCCCAACACAACACAGATACGCAGTATTTT. Translating it yields CASSPQHNTDTQYF.

This clone was seen just once. Germline is not matched at one junction end, which may reflect a read error. The genes are TRBV7-8 and TRBJ1-4; tentative D call: TRBD1 (6 bases). Germline V gene lookup returns CDR1 SGHVS and CDR2 FQNEAQ. This CDR3 has 13 residues. The CDR3 nucleotides read TGTGCCACTACGACAGGCCCTAGGGAAAAACTGCTTTTT. This sequence encodes CATTTGPREKLLF.

The J gene is TRBJ2-3, the V gene TRBV29-1; 7 nucleotides agree with TRBD2. This CDR3 region has 13 residues. Trimming removed 6 bases from V and 2 bases from J; junction bases left unmatched: 5. Germline V gene data show CDR1 as SQVTM and CDR2 as ANQGSEA. The CDR3 spells CSVRDYYTDTQYF. The CDR3 DNA sequence: TGCAGCGTAAGGGACTATTACACAGATACGCAGTATTTT.

The chain carries TRBV6-5 and TRBJ2-7, with 8 bases aligning to TRBD1. V lost 0 bases and J lost 2; bases outside the gene matches: 6. The CDR3 is 16 amino acids. Looked up from germline, CDR1 is MNHEY and CDR2 is SVGAGI. The CDR3 is CASSYSVGQEAYEQYF. The CDR3 region has the DNA TGTGCCAGCAGTTACTCGGTGGGACAGGAAGCCTACGAGCAGTACTTC.

The chain employs TRBV4-1 and TRBJ2-7; D may match TRBD1 or TRBD2 (5 bases each). The CDR3 contains 14 residues. With 3 bases removed from V and 5 bases from J, the gap between germline ends came to 14 bases. In germline, CDR1 is MGHRA, CDR2 YSYEKL. The CDR3 protein is CASSHPRVGDEQYF. The CDR3 DNA reads as TGCGCCAGCAGCCACCCCCGCGTGGGGGACGAGCAGTACTTC.

The V call is TRBV4-1, the J call TRBJ2-7, with 8 bases that match TRBD2. Per germline, CDR1 MGHRA and CDR2 YSYEKL. The CDR3 consists of 15 residues. J lost 7 bases, V lost 3 bases, and 11 bases had no gene match. Written as DNA, the CDR3 is TGCGCCAGCAGCCACCCGGGACTAGGGTCGGGGGAGCAGTACTTC. Protein: CASSHPGLGSGEQYF.

CDR3 sequence: CASSWHLGDRSAVGYTF. CDR3 in DNA: TGTGCCAGCTCGTGGCACTTGGGAGACAGGTCTGCAGTTGGCTACACCTTC. The rearrangement uses TRBV19 and TRBJ1-2, with D perhaps matching TRBD1 (6 bases). The germline CDR1 and CDR2 sequences are LNHDA and SQIVND (reference sequence). This CDR3 spans 17 amino acids. V lost 9 bases to trimming and J lost 7 bases, with 30 bases between them.

In its sample, this clone was seen once. The chain uses TRBV4-1 and TRBJ2-2; TRBD1 agrees at 7 bases. J gave up 4 bases and V 3 bases, and 8 bases lay outside the gene matches. Germline-derived CDR1 and CDR2 are MGHRA and YSYEKL. The CDR3 length is 16 residues. In nucleotides, the CDR3 is TGCGCCAGCAGCCAGCTATCGACAGGGAGCACCGGGGAGCTGTTTTTT. This sequence encodes CASSQLSTGSTGELFF.

The chain is built from TRBV5-6 and TRBJ2-1; D is uncertain. Trimming cost V 3 bases and J 2 bases, with 18 bases left between them. There are 17 residues in the CDR3. In germline, CDR1 is SGHDT, CDR2 YYEEEE. DNA of the CDR3: TGTGCCAGCAGCTCGAGCGTTGGGCTGGTAACCTACAATGAGCAGTTCTTC. Amino acids: CASSSSVGLVTYNEQFF.

The rearrangement joins TRBV27 to TRBJ1-6; possible D gene TRBD1, 5 bases. Trimming took off 5 bases at V and 5 bases at J, with 16 bases between the two ends. The CDR3 runs 16 residues. The germline V gene has CDR1 MNHEY and CDR2 SMNVEV (reference sequence). The CDR3 protein is CASSPGPGTHNSPLHF. For the CDR3, the DNA is TGTGCCAGCAGTCCGGGGCCAGGGACCCATAATTCACCCCTCCACTTT.

This chain links TRBV30 with TRBJ1-1, with D possibly matching TRBD1 (6 bases). The CDR3 sequence is 12 residues long. Trimming left V 3 bases short and J 6 bases short, with 11 bases between. Germline V gives CDR1 GTSNPN, CDR2 SVGIG (reference sequence). The CDR3 is CAWSAGHPEAFF. The CDR3 DNA is TGTGCCTGGAGCGCGGGACACCCTGAAGCTTTCTTT.

The chain recombines TRBV7-9 with TRBJ2-7; 12 bases are shared with TRBD2. Trimming took 5 bases from V and 2 from J; bases not matched to a gene: 4. Germline V CDR1 and CDR2: SEHNR, FQNEAQ (reference sequence). This CDR3 comprises 15 residues. CDR3: CASSPTSGSPYEQYF. DNA of the CDR3: TGTGCCAGCAGCCCGACTAGCGGGAGCCCCTACGAGCAGTACTTC.

Remarks on this clone: The same CDR3 arises from other DNA sequences in this sample as well. The J gene is TRBJ2-7, the V gene TRBV6-1; a weak D match, TRBD1 (6 bases). Trimming removed 6 bases at V and 1 base at J, with 10 bases between. CDR1 and CDR2 (germline): MNHNS, SASEGT. The CDR3 length is 13 residues. CDR3 DNA: TGTGCCAGCAGAGTAACAGGGTCCTACGAGCAGTACTTC. Its translation is CASRVTGSYEQYF.

The V and J genes are TRBV11-2 and TRBJ1-2, with a weak D call TRBD1 (5 bases). The V end lost 9 bases, the J end lost 1 base, and 15 bases lay between the germline ends. The V gene's germline CDR1 is SGHAT and CDR2 FQNNGV. The CDR3 runs 14 residues. This CDR3 reads CASSVGDSNYGYTF. As DNA, the CDR3 is TGTGCCAGTAGCGTAGGAGACAGTAACTATGGCTACACCTTC. Looking up the rest from reference TRBV11-2 and TRBJ1-2 gives the full variable domain: EAGVAQSPRYKIIEKRQSVAFWCNPISGHATLYWYQQILGQGPKLLIQFQNNGVVDDSQLPKDRFSAERLKGVDSTLKIQPAKLEDSAVYLCASSVGDSNYGYTFGSGTRLTVV.

Concerning this clone itself: This same CDR3 is encoded by further DNA sequences in the sample. The chain links TRBV5-4 to TRBJ2-5; 7 nucleotides agree with TRBD1. The germline V gene encodes CDR1 SGHNT and CDR2 YYREEE (reference sequence). The CDR3 totals 14 residues. V lost 0 bases, J lost 2 bases, and 1 base stayed unmatched. CDR3 region: CASSLAGGQETQYF. CDR3 DNA sequence: TGTGCCAGCAGCTTGGCAGGGGGACAAGAGACCCAGTACTTC.

The CDR3 loop is CASSLATTGGRAPYEQYF. The CDR3, as DNA: TGTGCCAGCAGCTTAGCCACTACTGGCGGGAGGGCGCCCTACGAGCAGTACTTC. The chain employs TRBV7-9 and TRBJ2-7; TRBD2 agrees at 9 bases. The CDR3 is 18 amino acids. Germline V gene sequence: CDR1 SEHNR, CDR2 FQNEAQ (reference sequence). V was clipped by 0 bases and J by 2 bases; unmatched bases: 11.

This clone appeared once. The CDR3 spells CASSSKAGNQPQHF. In nucleotides, the CDR3 is TGTGCCAGCAGTTCAAAGGCGGGCAATCAGCCCCAGCATTTT. The chain joins TRBV2 to TRBJ1-5; D is uncertain. Between the trimmed V and J ends, which lost 5 bases and 2 bases, there was a span of 10 bases. Germline V lookup: CDR1 SNHLY, CDR2 FYNNEI. This CDR3 has 14 residues.

The V gene is TRBV4-3, the J gene TRBJ2-3; a weak D match, TRBD2 (6 bases). The germline V gene encodes CDR1 LGHNA and CDR2 YSLEER. Trimming took 0 bases from V and 3 from J, leaving 13 bases between them. This CDR3 has 16 amino acids. The CDR3 loop reads CASSQDKTSKTDTQYF. The CDR3 region has the DNA TGCGCCAGCAGCCAAGACAAAACTAGCAAGACAGATACGCAGTATTTT.